Given below is one T cell receptor (beta chain) in context. These data come from a study of T cell changes during pregnancy in multiple sclerosis. Sequencing was performed with immunoSEQ multiplex PCR; in TCRdb, only in-frame clones are kept and a portion is missing. The table has over 25,000 clones, about 92% seen once; the top ten hold more than 0.7%. The CDR3 runs 15 residues. V was clipped by 0 bases and J by 1 base; unmatched bases: 1. CDR1 is LGHNA and CDR2 is YNFKEQ in the germline V gene. V is TRBV4-2 and J is TRBJ2-5; TRBD2 agrees at 8 bases. The source material was CD4+ T cells from peripheral blood mononuclear cells, sampled in the first trimester of pregnancy. The TCR comes from a female donor with multiple sclerosis, enrolled in a pregnancy study. The CDR3 protein is CASSQERGGQETQYF. DNA for the CDR3: TGTGCCAGCAGCCAAGAACGGGGGGGCCAAGAGACCCAGTACTTC.